The 18 T cell receptor beta chains listed next were all sequenced from one sample in a study of PD-1 blockade in classical Hodgkin lymphoma. Each patient relapsed following autologous stem cell transplantation, and prior brentuximab vedotin exposure differed. The assay was immunoSEQ multiplex PCR, and TCRdb's table has in-frame clones only and misses some. The sample has some 100,000 clones; approximately 92% are singletons. Sample: peripheral blood mononuclear cells (PBMCs), taken at baseline. These receptor sequences come from a human donor with classical Hodgkin lymphoma.

This chain links TRBV11-2 with TRBJ2-3; 8 bases are a match to TRBD1. Germline values: CDR1 SGHAT, CDR2 FQNNGV. The CDR3 sequence is 17 residues long. With 2 bases clipped from V and 0 bases from J, the junction kept 7 bases outside the gene matches. The CDR3 DNA is TGTGCCAGCAGCTTAACCCCGACAGGGGTGAGCACAGATACGCAGTATTTT. It is translated as CASSLTPTGVSTDTQYF.

The chain couples TRBV6-1 to TRBJ1-1; D call uncertain. CDR3 length: 14 residues. V was cut by 9 bases and J by 0 bases, with 14 bases left in between. Germline lookup yields CDR1 MNHNS and CDR2 SASEGT. This chain's CDR3 is CASTYGELNTEAFF. The CDR3, as DNA: TGTGCCAGTACCTACGGCGAACTGAACACTGAAGCTTTCTTT.

The V and J genes are TRBV2 and TRBJ1-2; D may be TRBD1 (6 bases). The CDR3 has 15 residues. The germline V gene has CDR1 SNHLY and CDR2 FYNNEI. V was pared by 0 bases and J by 5 bases, with 13 bases between. CDR3 amino acids: CASSEASDRRYGYTF. The CDR3, as DNA: TGTGCCAGCAGTGAAGCCTCGGACAGACGATATGGCTACACCTTC. Complete variable domain (other parts from reference TRBV2 and TRBJ1-2): EPEVTQTPSHQVTQMGQEVILRCVPISNHLYFYWYRQILGQKVEFLVSFYNNEISEKSEIFDDQFSVERPDGSNFTLKIRSTKLEDSAMYFCASSEASDRRYGYTFGSGTRLTVV.

V gene TRBV28 combines with J gene TRBJ2-7; perhaps D is TRBD1 or TRBD2 (5 bases each). This CDR3 is 19 amino acids long. Germline V gene data show CDR1 as MDHEN and CDR2 as SYDVKM. V was pared by 3 bases and J by 0 bases, with 24 bases between. The CDR3 bases are TGTGCCAGCAGTTTGGGGGTTTGGTTCCTCGGGTCCAGCTCCTACGAGCAGTACTTC. Translation gives CASSLGVWFLGSSSYEQYF.

This chain uses TRBV11-2 with TRBJ2-1, with D hard to call. V was cut by 2 bases and J by 4 bases, with 24 bases left in between. The CDR3 loop spans 19 amino acids. Germline CDR1 reads SGHAT; CDR2 reads FQNNGV. In nucleotides, the CDR3 is TGTGCCAGCAGCTTAAGGTTGCCAACAGACACCACGAGGTACAATGAGCAGTTCTTC. Protein product: CASSLRLPTDTTRYNEQFF.

This chain links TRBV5-5 with TRBJ1-2; D may be TRBD1 (6 bases). Per germline, CDR1 SGHKS and CDR2 YYEKEE (reference sequence). This CDR3 comprises 15 residues. The germline V and J ends were trimmed by 2 bases and 8 bases, with 19 bases remaining between them. The CDR3 loop is CASSLWGQGNSGYTF. CDR3 nucleotide sequence: TGTGCCAGCAGCTTATGGGGGCAGGGTAATTCGGGCTACACCTTC.

The chain carries TRBV28 and TRBJ1-5, with TRBD1 identical over 7 bases. Trimming took 6 bases from V and 11 from J; bases not matched to a gene: 13. CDR1 and CDR2 (germline): MDHEN, SYDVKM. The CDR3 spans 14 residues. CDR3 residues: CASSRGDRVKTQHF. The CDR3 coding sequence is TGTGCCAGCAGCCGTGGAGACAGGGTCAAGACCCAGCATTTT.

This clone is a singleton in its sample. The chain uses TRBV19 and TRBJ2-2; TRBD1 is a possible D gene (5 bases). The CDR3 contains 15 residues. Germline CDR1 and CDR2: LNHDA and SQIVND (reference sequence). V lost 3 bases and J lost 3, with 11 bases in between. The CDR3 nucleotides are TGTGCCAGTAGTATCGCGACAGTTTACACCGGGGAGCTGTTTTTT. This codes for CASSIATVYTGELFF.

V gene TRBV27 combines with J gene TRBJ2-1; D gene uncertain. The V end lost 0 bases, the J end lost 10 bases, and 10 bases lay between the germline ends. In germline, CDR1 is MNHEY, CDR2 SMNVEV (reference sequence). The CDR3 sequence is 13 residues long. CDR3 in DNA: TGTGCCAGCAGTTTATCGATCGGGTCCGAGCAGTTCTTC. Its protein product is CASSLSIGSEQFF.

As for this clone: Other DNA sequences in the same sample also yield this CDR3. The chain uses TRBV5-1 and TRBJ1-1, with 10 bases lining up with TRBD1. Looked up from germline, CDR1 is SGHRS and CDR2 is YFSETQ. Unmatched junction bases numbered 5, after V lost 4 bases and J lost 5 bases. The CDR3 length is 14 residues. CDR3 sequence reads: CASSLGQGGTEAFF. Here the CDR3 DNA reads TGCGCCAGCAGCCTCGGACAGGGGGGTACTGAAGCTTTCTTT. The whole variable domain, remainder taken from reference TRBV5-1 and TRBJ1-1, is KAGVTQTPRYLIKTRGQQVTLSCSPISGHRSVSWYQQTPGQGLQFLFEYFSETQRNKGNFPGRFSGRQFSNSRSEMNVSTLELGDSALYLCASSLGQGGTEAFFGQGTRLTVV.

This clone ranks as medium-sized. The rearrangement joins TRBV4-1 to TRBJ2-3; 9 bases map to TRBD2. The V segment lost 0 bases and the J segment 0 bases; nucleotides outside the gene matches: 4. This CDR3 spans 17 amino acids. Germline V gives CDR1 MGHRA, CDR2 YSYEKL. CDR3 sequence (DNA): TGCGCCAGCAGCCAAGACGGGCTAGCGGGGAGCACAGATACGCAGTATTTT. This codes for CASSQDGLAGSTDTQYF.

J is TRBJ1-4 and V is TRBV7-8; D call uncertain. Trimming shortened V by 5 bases and J by 1 base, and 8 bases separated the two germline ends. CDR3 size: 14 residues. In germline, CDR1 is SGHVS, CDR2 FQNEAQ. The CDR3 nucleotides are TGTGCCAGCAGCCTGGGTGGAACTAATGAAAAACTGTTTTTT. Its translation is CASSLGGTNEKLFF.

The chain recombines TRBV18 with TRBJ2-6; TRBD1 agrees at 7 bases. J was trimmed by 2 bases and V by 4 bases; bases with no gene match: 2. Germline V CDR1 and CDR2: KGHSH, LQKENI. The CDR3 loop spans 15 amino acids. As DNA, the CDR3 is TGTGCCAGCTCACTTGGACAGGCTGGGGCCAACGTCCTGACTTTC. It translates to CASSLGQAGANVLTF.

V and J are TRBV30 and TRBJ1-4, with 8 nucleotides matching TRBD1. With V trimmed by 4 bases and J by 7 bases, 2 bases remained unmatched. CDR3 length: 12 amino acids. Germline V CDR1 and CDR2: GTSNPN, SVGIG (reference sequence). CDR3: CAWKDRAEKLFF. The CDR3 bases are TGTGCCTGGAAGGACAGGGCTGAAAAACTGTTTTTT.

This clone was seen a handful of times. The chain combines TRBV2 with TRBJ1-3; D is uncertain. The CDR3 runs 12 residues. Trimming shortened V by 6 bases and J by 4 bases, and 7 bases separated the two germline ends. The germline V gene encodes CDR1 SNHLY and CDR2 FYNNEI. As DNA, the CDR3 is TGTGCCAGCAGGTGGCAGGGAAACACCATATATTTT. It translates to CASRWQGNTIYF.

V usage is TRBV5-6 and J usage is TRBJ2-1, with no clear D. The CDR3 contains 11 residues. CDR1 and CDR2 (germline): SGHDT, YYEEEE. V lost 3 bases to trimming and J lost 5 bases, with 3 bases between them. In DNA, the CDR3 is TGTGCCAGCAGCTCTGACAATGAGCAGTTCTTC. This translates into CASSSDNEQFF.

The V call is TRBV10-3, the J call TRBJ2-7; no reliable D call. The CDR3 has 14 residues. V lost 0 bases and J 4 bases, leaving 10 bases between the germline ends. Germline V gene lookup returns CDR1 ENHRY and CDR2 SYGVKD. The CDR3 loop is CAISESNREYEQYF. The CDR3 region has the DNA TGTGCCATCAGTGAGTCGAATAGAGAATACGAGCAGTACTTC.

The V and J genes are TRBV9 and TRBJ1-1, with a tentative D call TRBD1 (5 bases). The CDR3 extends over 15 amino acids. CDR1 SGDLS and CDR2 YYNGEE come from the germline V gene. Trimming shortened V by 0 bases and J by 4 bases, and 13 bases separated the two germline ends. CDR3 region: CASSVDGNGATEAFF. In DNA, the CDR3 is TGTGCCAGCAGCGTAGATGGGAATGGGGCCACTGAAGCTTTCTTT.